This T cell receptor beta chain was found in a study of Ad26.COV2.S vaccination and SARS-CoV-2 variants. General study results and limits: Non-spike TCR breadth showed similarity between vaccine and placebo recipients. It was reported that spike-specific CD8+ and CD4+ T cell responses were substantially broad after vaccination. Quantification of TCR breadth and depth may have yielded underestimates of total T cell responses.

Sequencing used immunoSEQ multiplex PCR; TCRdb keeps in-frame clones, though not all of them. The sample contains about 390,000 clones, around 92% of which appear only once. A note on this clone: Its antigen remains unidentified. Other nucleotide sequences in the sample specify the same CDR3.

This CDR3 region has 15 residues. Germline V CDR1 and CDR2: LNHDA, SQIVND (reference sequence). The V and J ends lost 5 bases and 1 base, in that order; junction bases with no gene match: 5. Treatment given: around 19 received Ad26.COV2.S at low or high dose, single or two shots; about 5 received placebo; per-sample allocation not given. Specimen acquisition occurred on day 63 following the initial vaccine or placebo injection. The chain is built from TRBV19 and TRBJ2-7, with 10 bases that match TRBD1. This clonotype originated in a person aged 18-60 years who received the Ad26.COV2.S COVID-19 vaccine or a placebo. Sequencing was performed on peripheral blood, taken in a trial of Ad26.COV2.S vaccine versus placebo. The CDR3 bases are TGTGCCAGTAGTCGTCCGGGACAGGGGTCCTACGAGCAGTACTTC. Translated: CASSRPGQGSYEQYF.